The clone carrying this TCR beta chain has ten or more counts. The target antigen is unknown. The germline V gene encodes CDR1 DFQATT and CDR2 SNEGSKA (reference sequence). The V and J ends lost 3 bases and 8 bases, in that order; junction bases with no gene match: 11. The length of the CDR3 is 15 residues. Incorporated into the TCR beta cDNA libraries were unique molecular identifiers, which served to reduce PCR and sequencing biases. TCRdb reprocessed the PCR reads via MiXCR and lists one record per CDR3 protein. The sample shows roughly 620,000 distinct CDR3 sequences, 44% of them seen only once. The data stem from a study of post-analysis software for immune sequencing data. As for the study in general: Courses of disease covered relapsing-remitting, secondary progressive and progressive-relapsing multiple sclerosis. General study results and limits: F measure grouped same-batch samples tightly together. Diversity measured as normalized Chao1 was significantly lower in multiple sclerosis patients than in controls. Included in a set of a few TRBV segments more frequent in patients than controls were TRBV5-6, TRBV5-1 and TRBV20-1.

This receptor was identified in a girl under 18 with multiple sclerosis. Specimen: blood. V usage is TRBV20-1 and J usage is TRBJ2-3, with TRBD2 matching 10 bases. The CDR3 sequence is CSARVLAGESGTQYF. In DNA form, the CDR3 reads TGCAGTGCTAGGGTGCTAGCGGGGGAATCGGGTACGCAGTATTTT.